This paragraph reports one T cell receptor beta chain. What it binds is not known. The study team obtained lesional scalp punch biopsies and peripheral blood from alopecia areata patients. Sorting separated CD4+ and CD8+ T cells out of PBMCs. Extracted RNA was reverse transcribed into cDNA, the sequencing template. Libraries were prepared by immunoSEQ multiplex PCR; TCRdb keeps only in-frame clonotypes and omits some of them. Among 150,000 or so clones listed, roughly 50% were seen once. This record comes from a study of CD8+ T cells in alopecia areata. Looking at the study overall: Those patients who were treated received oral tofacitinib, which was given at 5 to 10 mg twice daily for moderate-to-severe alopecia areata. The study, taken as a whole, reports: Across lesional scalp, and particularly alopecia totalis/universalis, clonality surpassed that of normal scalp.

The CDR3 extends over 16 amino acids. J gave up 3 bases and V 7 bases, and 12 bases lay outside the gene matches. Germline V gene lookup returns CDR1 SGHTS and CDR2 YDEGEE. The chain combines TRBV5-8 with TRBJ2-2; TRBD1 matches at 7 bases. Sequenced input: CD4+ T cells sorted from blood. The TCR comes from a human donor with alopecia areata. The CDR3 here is CASPVNRGHYTGELFF. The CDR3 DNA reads TGTGCCAGCCCCGTAAACAGGGGACATTACACCGGGGAGCTGTTTTTT.